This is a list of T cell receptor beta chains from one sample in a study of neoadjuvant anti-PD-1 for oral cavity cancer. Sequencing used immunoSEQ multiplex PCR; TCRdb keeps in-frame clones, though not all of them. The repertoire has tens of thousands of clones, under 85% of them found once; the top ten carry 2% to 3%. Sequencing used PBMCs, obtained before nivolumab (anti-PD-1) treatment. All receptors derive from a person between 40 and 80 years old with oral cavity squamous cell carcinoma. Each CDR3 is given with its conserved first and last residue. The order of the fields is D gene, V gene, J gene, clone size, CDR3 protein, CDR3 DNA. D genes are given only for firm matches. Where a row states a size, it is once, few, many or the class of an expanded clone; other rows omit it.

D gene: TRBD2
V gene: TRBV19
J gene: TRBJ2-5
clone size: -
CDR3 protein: CASSITSAQETQYF
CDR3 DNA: TGTGCCAGTAGTATTACTAGCGCTCAAGAGACCCAGTACTTC

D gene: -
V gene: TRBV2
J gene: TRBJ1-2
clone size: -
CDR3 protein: CASSAGLRQGYTF
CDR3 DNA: TGTGCCAGCAGCGCGGGGCTCCGGCAAGGCTACACCTTC

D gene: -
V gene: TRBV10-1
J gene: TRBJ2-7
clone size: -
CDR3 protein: CASSDSGLSYEQYF
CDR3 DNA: TGCGCCAGCAGTGATTCCGGCCTCTCCTACGAGCAGTACTTC

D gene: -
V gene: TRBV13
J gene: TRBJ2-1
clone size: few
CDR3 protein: CASSLGGGGYNEQFF
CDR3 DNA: TGTGCCAGCAGCTTAGGAGGGGGAGGCTACAATGAGCAGTTCTTC

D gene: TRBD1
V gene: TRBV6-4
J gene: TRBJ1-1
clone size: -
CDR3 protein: CASRANRGRNTEAFF
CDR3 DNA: TGTGCCAGCAGGGCCAACAGGGGGAGGAACACTGAAGCTTTCTTT

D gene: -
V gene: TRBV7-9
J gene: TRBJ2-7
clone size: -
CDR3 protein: CASSYNPHRGEQYF
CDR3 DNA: TGTGCCAGCAGTTATAATCCCCACAGAGGCGAGCAGTACTTC

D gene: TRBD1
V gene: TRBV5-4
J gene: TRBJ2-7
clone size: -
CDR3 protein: CASSLTGVGEQYF
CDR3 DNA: TGTGCCAGCAGCTTGACAGGGGTTGGGGAGCAGTACTTC

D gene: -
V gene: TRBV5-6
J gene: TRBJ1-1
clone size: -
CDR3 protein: CASSLGQASTEAFF
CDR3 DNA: TGTGCCAGCAGCTTGGGACAAGCAAGTACTGAAGCTTTCTTT

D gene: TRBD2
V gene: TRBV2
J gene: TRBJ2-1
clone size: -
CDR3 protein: CASSEVSGRNEQFF
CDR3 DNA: TGTGCCAGCAGTGAAGTTAGCGGGAGGAATGAGCAGTTCTTC

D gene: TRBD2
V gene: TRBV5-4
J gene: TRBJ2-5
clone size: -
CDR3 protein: CASRPTLAGRWETQYF
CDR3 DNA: TGTGCCAGCAGACCCACACTAGCGGGGAGGTGGGAGACCCAGTACTTC

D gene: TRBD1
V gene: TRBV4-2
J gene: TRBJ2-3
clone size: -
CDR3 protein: CASSQDRRQGRNTQYF
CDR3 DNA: TGTGCCAGCAGCCAAGATCGTAGACAGGGGCGGAATACGCAGTATTTT

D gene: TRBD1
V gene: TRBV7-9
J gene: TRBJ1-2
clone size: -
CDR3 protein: CASSHLDRAFYGYTF
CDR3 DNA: TGTGCCAGCAGTCACCTAGACAGGGCTTTCTATGGCTACACCTTC

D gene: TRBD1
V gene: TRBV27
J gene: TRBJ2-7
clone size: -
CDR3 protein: CASQVEMGQIYEQYF
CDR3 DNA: TGTGCCAGCCAAGTGGAGATGGGACAGATATACGAGCAGTACTTC

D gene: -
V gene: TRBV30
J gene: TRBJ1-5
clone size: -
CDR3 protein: CAWNRAGNQPQHF
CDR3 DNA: TGTGCCTGGAACAGGGCAGGCAATCAGCCCCAGCATTTT

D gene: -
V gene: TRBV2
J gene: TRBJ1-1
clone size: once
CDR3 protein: CASSDGGDTEAFF
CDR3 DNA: TGTGCCAGCAGTGACGGAGGGGATACTGAAGCTTTCTTT

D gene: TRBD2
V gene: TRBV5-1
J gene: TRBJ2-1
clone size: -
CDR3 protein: CASGRTSGRNEQFF
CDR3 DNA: TGCGCCAGCGGTAGGACTAGCGGGAGGAATGAGCAGTTCTTC